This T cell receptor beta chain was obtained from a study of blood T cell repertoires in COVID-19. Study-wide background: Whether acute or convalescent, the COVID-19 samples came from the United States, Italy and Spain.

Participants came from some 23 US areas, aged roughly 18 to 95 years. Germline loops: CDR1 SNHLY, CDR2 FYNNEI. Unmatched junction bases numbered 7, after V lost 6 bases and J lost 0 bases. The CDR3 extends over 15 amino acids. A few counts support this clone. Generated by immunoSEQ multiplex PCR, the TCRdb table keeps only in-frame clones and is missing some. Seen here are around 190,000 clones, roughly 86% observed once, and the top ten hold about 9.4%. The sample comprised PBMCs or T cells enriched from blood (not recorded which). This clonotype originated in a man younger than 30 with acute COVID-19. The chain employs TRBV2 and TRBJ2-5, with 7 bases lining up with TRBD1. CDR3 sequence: CASRRQGKNQETQYF. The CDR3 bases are TGTGCCAGCAGAAGACAGGGTAAAAACCAAGAGACCCAGTACTTC.